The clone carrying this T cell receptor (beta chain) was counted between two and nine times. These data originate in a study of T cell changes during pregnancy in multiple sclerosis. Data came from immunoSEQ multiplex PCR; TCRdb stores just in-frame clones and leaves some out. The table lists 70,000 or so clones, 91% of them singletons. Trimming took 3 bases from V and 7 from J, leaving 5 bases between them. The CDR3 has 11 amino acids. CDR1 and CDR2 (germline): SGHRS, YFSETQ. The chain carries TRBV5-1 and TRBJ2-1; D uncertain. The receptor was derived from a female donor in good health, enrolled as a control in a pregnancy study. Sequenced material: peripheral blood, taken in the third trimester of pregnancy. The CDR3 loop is CASSYRNEQFF. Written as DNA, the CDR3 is TGCGCCAGCAGCTATCGGAATGAGCAGTTCTTC.